Listed below are T cell receptor beta chains from one sample, sequenced in a study of blood T cell repertoires in COVID-19. This table comes from immunoSEQ multiplex PCR, and its TCRdb copy is limited to in-frame clones, with some not included. The sample lists 110,000 to 150,000 clones; about 80% were seen once. Sequenced sample: peripheral blood. All receptors derive from a human donor in a cohort sampled during active COVID-19. Each CDR3 is given with its conserved first and last residue. The D gene is left open where the match is weak. The size entry is marked missing in some rows and otherwise reads once, few, many or a size class.

d_gene: .
j_gene: TRBJ1-3
v_gene: TRBV5-4
abundance: .
CDR3aa: CASSFPTGDTIYF
CDR3nt: TGTGCCAGCAGCTTCCCCACCGGGGACACCATATATTTT

d_gene: TRBD1
j_gene: TRBJ1-2
v_gene: TRBV7-2
abundance: .
CDR3aa: CASSPRTGGGPNYGYTF
CDR3nt: TGTGCCAGCAGCCCACGGACAGGGGGGGGCCCTAACTATGGCTACACCTTC

d_gene: .
j_gene: TRBJ1-3
v_gene: TRBV7-6
abundance: .
CDR3aa: CASSLADPSSGNTIYF
CDR3nt: TGTGCCAGCAGCTTAGCCGACCCTAGCTCTGGAAACACCATATATTTT

d_gene: .
j_gene: TRBJ2-1
v_gene: TRBV7-2
abundance: .
CDR3aa: CASSAVADPRSSYNEQFF
CDR3nt: TGTGCCAGCAGCGCGGTAGCGGACCCGAGATCCTCCTACAATGAGCAGTTCTTC

d_gene: .
j_gene: TRBJ2-2
v_gene: TRBV7-3
abundance: .
CDR3aa: CASSRGTFNTGELFF
CDR3nt: TGTGCCAGCAGCCGCGGGACTTTCAACACCGGGGAGCTGTTTTTT

d_gene: .
j_gene: TRBJ2-5
v_gene: TRBV18
abundance: .
CDR3aa: CASSPDIPETQYF
CDR3nt: TGTGCCAGCTCACCTGACATCCCAGAGACCCAGTACTTC

d_gene: .
j_gene: TRBJ2-1
v_gene: TRBV7-2
abundance: .
CDR3aa: CASSLRAGSAYNEQFF
CDR3nt: TGTGCCAGCAGCTTAAGGGCGGGTTCTGCCTACAATGAGCAGTTCTTC

d_gene: TRBD1
j_gene: TRBJ1-5
v_gene: TRBV2
abundance: many
CDR3aa: CASQRDSGQPQHF
CDR3nt: TGTGCCAGCCAGAGGGACAGCGGTCAGCCCCAGCATTTT

d_gene: .
j_gene: TRBJ2-1
v_gene: TRBV9
abundance: .
CDR3aa: CASSVEGVGLRSYNEQFF
CDR3nt: TGTGCCAGCAGCGTAGAGGGGGTGGGCCTGCGCTCCTACAATGAGCAGTTCTTC

d_gene: .
j_gene: TRBJ1-1
v_gene: TRBV7-9
abundance: .
CDR3aa: CASSSGLGTEAFF
CDR3nt: TGTGCCAGCAGCTCCGGGTTAGGCACTGAAGCTTTCTTT

d_gene: .
j_gene: TRBJ1-1
v_gene: TRBV7-9
abundance: once
CDR3aa: CASSWGQANTEAFF
CDR3nt: TGTGCCAGCAGCTGGGGCCAGGCGAACACTGAAGCTTTCTTT

d_gene: TRBD1
j_gene: TRBJ1-2
v_gene: TRBV5-6
abundance: .
CDR3aa: CASSPGQGFSGYTF
CDR3nt: TGTGCCAGCAGCCCGGGACAGGGATTCTCTGGCTACACCTTC

d_gene: .
j_gene: TRBJ1-1
v_gene: TRBV6-2/TRBV6-3
abundance: once
CDR3aa: CASSLGSTAAGNTEAFF
CDR3nt: TGTGCCAGCAGCCTTGGCTCTACAGCAGCGGGGAACACTGAAGCTTTCTTT

d_gene: .
j_gene: TRBJ1-6
v_gene: TRBV5-1
abundance: .
CDR3aa: CASSLSGAGSYNSPLHF
CDR3nt: TGCGCCAGCAGCTTGTCTGGGGCAGGTTCCTATAATTCACCCCTCCACTTT

d_gene: TRBD2
j_gene: TRBJ2-5
v_gene: TRBV2
abundance: .
CDR3aa: CASERGVAETQYF
CDR3nt: TGTGCCAGCGAGCGGGGGGTCGCAGAGACCCAGTACTTC

d_gene: TRBD1
j_gene: TRBJ2-3
v_gene: TRBV11-3
abundance: .
CDR3aa: CASSPRQGKGDTQYF
CDR3nt: TGTGCCAGCAGCCCCCGACAGGGGAAAGGGGATACGCAGTATTTT

d_gene: .
j_gene: TRBJ1-2
v_gene: TRBV10-3
abundance: .
CDR3aa: CAISADPRVGYTF
CDR3nt: TGTGCCATCAGTGCAGACCCTCGGGTTGGCTACACCTTC

d_gene: .
j_gene: TRBJ2-1
v_gene: TRBV9
abundance: once
CDR3aa: CASSETGDSYNEQFF
CDR3nt: TGTGCCAGCAGCGAGACCGGAGATTCCTACAATGAGCAGTTCTTC

d_gene: .
j_gene: TRBJ2-7
v_gene: TRBV19
abundance: .
CDR3aa: CASSWSRLDEQYF
CDR3nt: TGTGCCAGTAGTTGGAGTAGGCTCGACGAGCAGTACTTC

d_gene: .
j_gene: TRBJ1-3
v_gene: TRBV9
abundance: .
CDR3aa: CASSVAAVGVGNTIYF
CDR3nt: TGTGCCAGCAGCGTAGCAGCGGTCGGTGTGGGAAACACCATATATTTT

d_gene: TRBD1
j_gene: TRBJ1-1
v_gene: TRBV6-5
abundance: .
CDR3aa: CASSQGQTPTEAFF
CDR3nt: TGTGCCAGCAGCCAGGGACAGACCCCAACTGAAGCTTTCTTT

d_gene: .
j_gene: TRBJ2-3
v_gene: TRBV28
abundance: .
CDR3aa: CASSPDRSTDTQYF
CDR3nt: TGTGCCAGCAGCCCGGACAGAAGCACAGATACGCAGTATTTT

d_gene: .
j_gene: TRBJ2-1
v_gene: TRBV5-1
abundance: .
CDR3aa: CASSRAGNADYNEQFF
CDR3nt: TGCGCCAGCAGCAGGGCCGGGAACGCGGATTACAATGAGCAGTTCTTC

d_gene: .
j_gene: TRBJ1-4
v_gene: TRBV7-9
abundance: .
CDR3aa: CASSPHRVDEKLFF
CDR3nt: TGTGCCAGCAGCCCCCACAGGGTCGATGAAAAACTGTTTTTT

d_gene: TRBD1
j_gene: TRBJ2-4
v_gene: TRBV11-2
abundance: .
CDR3aa: CASSLAGQANIQYF
CDR3nt: TGTGCCAGCAGCTTAGCGGGACAGGCAAACATTCAGTACTTC

d_gene: .
j_gene: TRBJ2-5
v_gene: TRBV5-4
abundance: once
CDR3aa: CASSFLGAQETQYF
CDR3nt: TGTGCCAGCAGCTTCTTGGGGGCGCAAGAGACCCAGTACTTC

d_gene: .
j_gene: TRBJ2-5
v_gene: TRBV7-9
abundance: .
CDR3aa: CASSRGEGETQYF
CDR3nt: TGTGCCAGCAGCCGGGGAGAGGGTGAGACCCAGTACTTC

d_gene: .
j_gene: TRBJ1-2
v_gene: TRBV6-5
abundance: once
CDR3aa: CASSYSIRGSYGYTF
CDR3nt: TGTGCCAGCAGTTACTCGATTCGGGGTTCCTATGGCTACACCTTC

d_gene: TRBD1
j_gene: TRBJ2-2
v_gene: TRBV11-3
abundance: .
CDR3aa: CASSRTGVNTGELFF
CDR3nt: TGTGCCAGCAGCAGGACAGGGGTAAACACCGGGGAGCTGTTTTTT

d_gene: .
j_gene: TRBJ1-3
v_gene: TRBV19
abundance: many
CDR3aa: CASSIGAGQGNTIYF
CDR3nt: TGTGCCAGTAGTATAGGTGCAGGGCAAGGAAACACCATATATTTT

d_gene: TRBD2
j_gene: TRBJ2-1
v_gene: TRBV2
abundance: .
CDR3aa: CASGAGGIGQFF
CDR3nt: TGTGCCAGCGGAGCGGGGGGTATCGGGCAGTTCTTC

d_gene: .
j_gene: TRBJ1-2
v_gene: TRBV25-1
abundance: .
CDR3aa: CASETAHYGYTF
CDR3nt: TGTGCCAGTGAAACAGCTCACTATGGCTACACCTTC

d_gene: .
j_gene: TRBJ1-4
v_gene: TRBV3-1/TRBV3-2
abundance: .
CDR3aa: CASSQFRVGEKLFF
CDR3nt: TGTGCCAGCAGCCAATTTCGGGTCGGGGAAAAACTGTTTTTT

d_gene: TRBD1
j_gene: TRBJ1-4
v_gene: TRBV7-9
abundance: .
CDR3aa: CASTTTGVLKGREKLFF
CDR3nt: TGTGCCAGCACCACGACAGGGGTACTCAAGGGTCGGGAAAAACTGTTTTTT

d_gene: .
j_gene: TRBJ2-2
v_gene: TRBV9
abundance: .
CDR3aa: CASSVRSGTLNTGELFF
CDR3nt: TGTGCCAGCAGCGTGAGGTCCGGCACACTAAACACCGGGGAGCTGTTTTTT

d_gene: TRBD1
j_gene: TRBJ2-2
v_gene: TRBV24-1
abundance: .
CDR3aa: CATGGQGVNTGELFF
CDR3nt: TGTGCCACCGGGGGACAGGGGGTAAACACCGGGGAGCTGTTTTTT

d_gene: .
j_gene: TRBJ2-1
v_gene: TRBV7-7
abundance: .
CDR3aa: CASSLGDSSYNEQFF
CDR3nt: TGTGCTAGCAGCTTAGGAGACAGCTCCTACAATGAGCAGTTCTTC

d_gene: TRBD2
j_gene: TRBJ2-1
v_gene: TRBV7-2
abundance: .
CDR3aa: CASSFRVSGGAGNEQFF
CDR3nt: TGTGCCAGCAGCTTTAGGGTTAGCGGGGGAGCTGGCAATGAGCAGTTCTTC

d_gene: TRBD2
j_gene: TRBJ2-1
v_gene: TRBV14
abundance: .
CDR3aa: CASTSSGTPYNEQFF
CDR3nt: TGTGCCAGCACCTCTAGCGGTACCCCCTACAATGAGCAGTTCTTC

d_gene: TRBD2
j_gene: TRBJ2-1
v_gene: TRBV9
abundance: .
CDR3aa: CASSGGGRARSNEQFF
CDR3nt: TGTGCCAGCAGCGGGGGCGGGAGGGCCAGAAGCAATGAGCAGTTCTTC

d_gene: TRBD1
j_gene: TRBJ2-7
v_gene: TRBV18
abundance: .
CDR3aa: CASSLGQGDEQYF
CDR3nt: TGTGCCAGCTCGTTGGGACAGGGGGACGAGCAGTACTTC

d_gene: .
j_gene: TRBJ1-2
v_gene: TRBV2
abundance: .
CDR3aa: CASTLQGGYGYTF
CDR3nt: TGTGCCAGCACTCTTCAGGGAGGCTATGGCTACACCTTC

d_gene: .
j_gene: TRBJ2-3
v_gene: TRBV5-1
abundance: .
CDR3aa: CASSLTLSGGPDTQYF
CDR3nt: TGCGCCAGCAGCTTGACTCTCTCCGGCGGCCCAGATACGCAGTATTTT

d_gene: TRBD2
j_gene: TRBJ2-7
v_gene: TRBV10-2
abundance: .
CDR3aa: CASSQRGGHEQYF
CDR3nt: TGCGCCAGCAGTCAGCGGGGGGGCCACGAGCAGTACTTC

d_gene: TRBD1
j_gene: TRBJ1-1
v_gene: TRBV7-9
abundance: .
CDR3aa: CASSWTGGGTEAFF
CDR3nt: TGTGCCAGCAGCTGGACAGGGGGCGGGACTGAAGCTTTCTTT

d_gene: TRBD1
j_gene: TRBJ2-1
v_gene: TRBV6-2/TRBV6-3
abundance: .
CDR3aa: CATSRDSKVNEQFF
CDR3nt: TGTGCCACCAGCCGGGACAGTAAAGTCAATGAGCAGTTCTTC

d_gene: .
j_gene: TRBJ2-3
v_gene: TRBV6-2/TRBV6-3
abundance: .
CDR3aa: CASSYSPSPTDTQYF
CDR3nt: TGTGCCAGCAGTTACTCGCCTAGCCCCACAGATACGCAGTATTTT

d_gene: .
j_gene: TRBJ2-7
v_gene: TRBV11-2
abundance: .
CDR3aa: CASSLGLRYEQYF
CDR3nt: TGTGCCAGCAGCTTAGGACTCCGCTACGAGCAGTACTTC

d_gene: .
j_gene: TRBJ1-2
v_gene: TRBV19
abundance: few
CDR3aa: CASSMGGRVGGYTF
CDR3nt: TGTGCCAGTAGTATGGGAGGCAGGGTTGGTGGCTACACCTTC

d_gene: TRBD2
j_gene: TRBJ2-3
v_gene: TRBV7-2
abundance: .
CDR3aa: CASSLGASGSLADTQYF
CDR3nt: TGTGCCAGCAGCTTAGGGGCTAGCGGGAGTCTGGCAGATACGCAGTATTTT

d_gene: .
j_gene: TRBJ2-7
v_gene: TRBV5-5
abundance: .
CDR3aa: CASSLARGLSYEQYF
CDR3nt: TGTGCCAGCAGCTTGGCGCGCGGTCTTTCGTACGAGCAGTACTTC

d_gene: .
j_gene: TRBJ2-5
v_gene: TRBV12-5
abundance: few
CDR3aa: CASGLFPGEETQYF
CDR3nt: TGTGCTAGTGGTTTGTTTCCGGGAGAAGAGACCCAGTACTTC

d_gene: TRBD1
j_gene: TRBJ2-3
v_gene: TRBV11-1
abundance: .
CDR3aa: CASSDRGVGTDTQYF
CDR3nt: TGTGCCAGCAGCGACAGGGGGGTGGGCACAGATACGCAGTATTTT

d_gene: .
j_gene: TRBJ1-4
v_gene: TRBV6-5
abundance: .
CDR3aa: CASRVKLEGEKLFF
CDR3nt: TGTGCCAGCAGAGTGAAATTGGAGGGTGAAAAACTGTTTTTT